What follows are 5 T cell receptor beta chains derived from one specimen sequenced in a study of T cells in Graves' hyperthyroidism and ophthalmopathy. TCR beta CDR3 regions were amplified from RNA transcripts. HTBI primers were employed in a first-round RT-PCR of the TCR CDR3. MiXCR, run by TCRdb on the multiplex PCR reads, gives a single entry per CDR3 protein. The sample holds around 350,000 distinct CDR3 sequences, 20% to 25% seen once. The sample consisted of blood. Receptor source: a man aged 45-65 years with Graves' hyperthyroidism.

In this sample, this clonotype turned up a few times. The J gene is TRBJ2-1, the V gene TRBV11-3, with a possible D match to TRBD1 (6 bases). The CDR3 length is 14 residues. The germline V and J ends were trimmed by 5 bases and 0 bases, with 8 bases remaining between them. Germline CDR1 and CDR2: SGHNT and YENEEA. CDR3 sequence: CASSKDSSYNEQFF. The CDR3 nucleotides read TGTGCCAGCAGCAAGGACAGCTCCTACAATGAGCAGTTCTTC.

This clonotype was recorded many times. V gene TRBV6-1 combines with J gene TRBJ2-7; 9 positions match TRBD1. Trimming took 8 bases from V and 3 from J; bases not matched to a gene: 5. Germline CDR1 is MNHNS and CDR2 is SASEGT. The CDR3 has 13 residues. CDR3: CASGTGPVYEQYF. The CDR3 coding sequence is TGTGCCAGCGGGACAGGGCCCGTCTACGAGCAGTACTTC.

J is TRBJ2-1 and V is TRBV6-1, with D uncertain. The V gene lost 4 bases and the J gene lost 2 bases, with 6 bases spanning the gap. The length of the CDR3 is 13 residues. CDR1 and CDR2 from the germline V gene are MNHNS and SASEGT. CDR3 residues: CASSAAAYNEQFF. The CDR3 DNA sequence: TGTGCCAGCAGTGCGGCGGCCTACAATGAGCAGTTCTTC.

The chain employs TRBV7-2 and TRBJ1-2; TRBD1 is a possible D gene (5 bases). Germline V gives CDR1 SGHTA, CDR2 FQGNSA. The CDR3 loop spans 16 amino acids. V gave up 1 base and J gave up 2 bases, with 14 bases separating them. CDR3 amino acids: CASSLDGAGTNYGYTF. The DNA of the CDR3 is TGTGCCAGCAGCTTAGATGGGGCAGGGACCAACTATGGCTACACCTTC.

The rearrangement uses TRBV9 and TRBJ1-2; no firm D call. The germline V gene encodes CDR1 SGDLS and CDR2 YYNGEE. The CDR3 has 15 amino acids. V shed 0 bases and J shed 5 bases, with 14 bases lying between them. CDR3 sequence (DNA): TGTGCCAGCAGCGTAGCCCTGACACTGGCGTATGGCTACACCTTC. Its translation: CASSVALTLAYGYTF.